The rows below give T cell receptor beta chains drawn from one sample of a study of T cell responses to AZD1222 COVID-19 vaccine. Sequenced by immunoSEQ multiplex PCR; TCRdb stores in-frame clones only, minus some. The sample has some 170,000 clones; approximately 90% are singletons. Sequencing was performed on peripheral blood, taken 28 days after the second AZD1222 dose. The receptors come from an adult who received the AZD1222 COVID-19 vaccine. The CDR3 runs from the conserved cysteine through the conserved F or W. Each record gives: J gene, V gene, D gene, CDR3 protein. D genes are given only for firm matches.

J gene: TRBJ1-1; V gene: TRBV19; D gene: .; CDR3 protein: CASRSEGGMNTEAFF
J gene: TRBJ1-3; V gene: TRBV4-1; D gene: .; CDR3 protein: CASSPNDRYSGNTIYF
J gene: TRBJ1-1; V gene: TRBV7-6; D gene: .; CDR3 protein: CASSPLGQGNTEAFF
J gene: TRBJ1-2; V gene: TRBV5-6; D gene: .; CDR3 protein: CASSIPGEGPYGYTF
J gene: TRBJ1-2; V gene: TRBV20-1; D gene: TRBD1; CDR3 protein: CSASRWGGGSNYGYTF
J gene: TRBJ1-2; V gene: TRBV4-3; D gene: .; CDR3 protein: CASSQRPPREQGGNYGYTF
J gene: TRBJ1-3; V gene: TRBV12-2; D gene: .; CDR3 protein: CASRLPGRNSGNTIYF
J gene: TRBJ1-1; V gene: TRBV18; D gene: .; CDR3 protein: CASSPPSRDTEAFF
J gene: TRBJ1-1; V gene: TRBV6-4; D gene: .; CDR3 protein: CASSREVGNTEAFF
J gene: TRBJ1-4; V gene: TRBV4-3; D gene: .; CDR3 protein: CASSQETPWNEKLFF
J gene: TRBJ2-7; V gene: TRBV7-9; D gene: .; CDR3 protein: CASSLVTLEHNEQYF
J gene: TRBJ2-2; V gene: TRBV7-8; D gene: .; CDR3 protein: CASSLEAAGTNTGELFF
J gene: TRBJ1-5; V gene: TRBV19; D gene: .; CDR3 protein: CASRQGSPSQPQHF
J gene: TRBJ1-2; V gene: TRBV12-5; D gene: .; CDR3 protein: CASGLYGAGSYGYTF
J gene: TRBJ2-5; V gene: TRBV15; D gene: .; CDR3 protein: CATSRASFETQYF
J gene: TRBJ1-2; V gene: TRBV7-8; D gene: .; CDR3 protein: CASSPGTANNYGYTF
J gene: TRBJ1-2; V gene: TRBV4-3; D gene: TRBD1; CDR3 protein: CASSQEYEGQSNYGYTF
J gene: TRBJ2-7; V gene: TRBV7-2; D gene: .; CDR3 protein: CASSTDRLEQYF
J gene: TRBJ1-4; V gene: TRBV4-2; D gene: .; CDR3 protein: CASSQEGTALRTNEKLFF
J gene: TRBJ2-5; V gene: TRBV3-1/TRBV3-2; D gene: TRBD2; CDR3 protein: CASSRLAGRGQETQYF
J gene: TRBJ1-2; V gene: TRBV30; D gene: .; CDR3 protein: CAWSVRLSYGYTF
J gene: TRBJ2-3; V gene: TRBV5-1; D gene: .; CDR3 protein: CASSLASRVDPDTQYF